Below, 10 T cell receptor beta chains from the same sample are listed, as sequenced in a study of blood T cell repertoires in COVID-19. Profiling relied on immunoSEQ multiplex PCR, and the TCRdb table lists in-frame clones only, not all of them. The data hold around 250,000 clones, with around 84% observed a single time. The sequencing input was PBMCs or T cells enriched from blood (not recorded which). All receptors derive from a man between 18 and 29 years old who had recovered from COVID-19.

The V and J genes are TRBV2 and TRBJ1-1, with D tentatively TRBD1 (5 bases). This CDR3 spans 15 amino acids. Germline V CDR1 and CDR2: SNHLY, FYNNEI. V lost 1 base and J 4 bases, leaving 13 bases between the germline ends. CDR3 coding DNA: TGTGCCAGCAGTGAAGGACAGTTCGGGGGCACTGAAGCTTTCTTT. Its protein is CASSEGQFGGTEAFF.

V and J are TRBV5-5 and TRBJ1-1, with 7 bases aligning to TRBD1. Germline loops: CDR1 SGHKS, CDR2 YYEKEE (reference sequence). This CDR3 contains 14 residues. The J segment lost 0 bases and the V segment lost 3 bases, leaving 2 bases of the junction unmatched. The CDR3 coding sequence is TGTGCCAGCAGCTGGGGACAGATGAACACTGAAGCTTTCTTT. It is translated as CASSWGQMNTEAFF.

This chain joins TRBV7-9 and TRBJ2-6; tentative D call: TRBD2 (6 bases). V lost 4 bases and J 10 bases, leaving 20 bases between the germline ends. CDR3 size: 16 residues. The V gene's germline CDR1 is SEHNR and CDR2 FQNEAQ (reference sequence). CDR3 in DNA: TGTGCCAGCAGCTCGAACCGAAGCGGGCCTAGAAACGTCCTGACTTTC. Protein: CASSSNRSGPRNVLTF.

This chain uses TRBV7-9 with TRBJ1-2; D gene uncertain. The CDR3 contains 16 residues. From germline, CDR1 is SEHNR and CDR2 FQNEAQ (reference sequence). The V and J ends lost 2 bases and 2 bases respectively, with 15 bases between them. CDR3 sequence: CASSLSPREENYGYTF. DNA of the CDR3: TGTGCCAGCAGCTTATCCCCGAGGGAGGAGAACTATGGCTACACCTTC. Filled out from reference TRBV7-9 and TRBJ1-2, the complete variable domain reads DTGVSQNPRHKITKRGQNVTFRCDPISEHNRLYWYRQTLGQGPEFLTYFQNEAQLEKSRLLSDRFSAERPKGSFSTLEIQRTEQGDSAMYLCASSLSPREENYGYTFGSGTRLTVV.

This chain connects TRBV3-1 (or the pseudogene TRBV3-2) to TRBJ1-1; 7 bases align to TRBD1. This CDR3 is built from 15 residues. Germline-derived CDR1 and CDR2 are LGHDT and YNNKEL (reference sequence). J gave up 6 bases and V 4 bases, and 11 bases lay outside the gene matches. CDR3 residues: CASSPGDRVRAEAFF. Written as DNA, the CDR3 is TGTGCCAGCAGCCCCGGTGACAGGGTACGCGCTGAAGCTTTCTTT.

The genes are TRBV6-1 and TRBJ2-7; TRBD2 matches at 11 bases. J lost 1 base, V lost 7 bases, and 9 bases had no gene match. Germline CDR1 is MNHNS and CDR2 is SASEGT. The CDR3 sequence is 16 residues long. CDR3 nucleotides: TGTGCCAGCACTAAAGCGGGGACTAGCGGTTCCTACGAGCAGTACTTC. This translates into CASTKAGTSGSYEQYF.

The chain has TRBV27 and TRBJ2-5; D is unresolved. Between the trimmed V and J ends, which lost 6 bases and 5 bases, there was a span of 16 bases. CDR1 MNHEY and CDR2 SMNVEV come from the germline V gene (reference sequence). This CDR3 is 14 amino acids long. The chain's CDR3 is CASRTASTIETQYF. In DNA, the CDR3 is TGTGCCAGCAGAACCGCGTCTACTATTGAGACCCAGTACTTC.

The chain has TRBV5-6 and TRBJ2-2; TRBD2 aligns across 9 bases. Germline trimming cut 1 base from V and 1 base from J; bases unmatched to any gene: 8. The CDR3 extends over 18 amino acids. Germline V gene sequence: CDR1 SGHDT, CDR2 YYEEEE. The CDR3 loop is CASSLMLAGALNTGELFF. The DNA of the CDR3 is TGTGCCAGCAGCTTGATGTTAGCGGGGGCCTTGAACACCGGGGAGCTGTTTTTT.

In DNA form, the CDR3 reads TGTGCCAGCAGTTTAGGAATTACAGAAGCCTACAATGAGCAGTTCTTC. Protein product: CASSLGITEAYNEQFF. The V gene is TRBV28, the J gene TRBJ2-1, with D unclear. CDR3 length: 16 amino acids. Trimming pared 2 bases from V and 2 bases from J, leaving 13 bases between. Germline CDR1 reads MDHEN; CDR2 reads SYDVKM.

V gene TRBV5-4 combines with J gene TRBJ2-6; 7 bases match TRBD1. This CDR3 is built from 18 residues. Germline CDR1 and CDR2: SGHNT and YYREEE (reference sequence). The trim removed 0 bases at V and 0 bases at J, leaving 6 bases unmatched. CDR3 sequence: CASSLVTGWSSGANVLTF. CDR3 nucleotide sequence: TGTGCCAGCAGCTTGGTGACAGGGTGGAGCTCTGGGGCCAACGTCCTGACTTTC.